Sequencing of this TCR beta chain was carried out in a study of CD8 T cells in Susac syndrome. Random hexamers were used to reverse transcribe the RNA input (roughly 0.5 to 1 ug). TCRdb redid the calling of the immunoSEQ multiplex PCR reads with MiXCR, one entry per CDR3 protein. The sample lists 95,000 to 150,000 distinct CDR3 sequences; just under 95% were seen once. The CDR3 sequence is 15 residues long. V shed 0 bases, J shed 5 bases, and the junction held 6 bases outside the gene matches. Germline V CDR1 and CDR2: GTSNPN, SVGIG (reference sequence). The sequencing sample was made of CD8+ T cells from PBMCs. This chain links TRBV30 with TRBJ2-3; 9 positions agree with TRBD1. The TCR originated in a human donor with Susac syndrome. The CDR3 nucleotides read TGTGCCTGGAGTGTGGGACAGGGAACTTTAGATACGCAGTATTTT. This encodes CAWSVGQGTLDTQYF. Filled out from reference TRBV30 and TRBJ2-3, the complete variable domain reads SQTIHQWPATLVQPVGSPLSLECTVEGTSNPNLYWYRQAAGRGLQLLFYSVGIGQISSEVPQNLSASRPQDRQFILSSKKLLLSDSGFYLCAWSVGQGTLDTQYFGPGTRLTVL.